Shown below are 3 T cell receptor beta chains from a single sample sequenced in a study of beta chain features in type 1 diabetes. The study, taken as a whole, reports: Type 1 diabetes patients had moderately but significantly shorter TCRB CDR3s in all four CD4+ subsets.

What was sequenced were expressed TCRB transcripts, since all of the isolated RNA had been reverse transcribed. Clones were sequenced by immunoSEQ multiplex PCR, and TCRdb holds only the in-frame ones, with some missing. The data show some 160,000 clones, with just over 8% seen just once and over 0.5% held by the top ten. No cognate antigen is known for these TCRs. The specimen was central memory CD4+ T cells from blood. These TCRs come from a woman aged 18-30 years with type 1 diabetes.

This clone showed up just a few times. This chain uses TRBV6-5 with TRBJ2-5, with D possibly TRBD1 on 7 matching bases. The V gene's germline CDR1 is MNHEY and CDR2 SVGAGI. The CDR3 contains 13 residues. Trimming left V 7 bases short and J 0 bases short, with 9 bases between. This CDR3 is CASTGGYQETQYF. Here the CDR3 DNA reads TGTGCCAGCACAGGGGGGTACCAAGAGACCCAGTACTTC.

The chain joins TRBV5-4 to TRBJ2-1; 9 bases agree with TRBD2. With 4 bases clipped from V and 2 bases from J, the junction kept 7 bases outside the gene matches. There are 16 residues in the CDR3. CDR1 and CDR2 (germline): SGHNT, YYREEE (reference sequence). The CDR3 DNA sequence: TGTGCCAGCAGCCTAGCTCCTAGCGGGACCTACAATGAGCAGTTCTTC. It is translated as CASSLAPSGTYNEQFF.

This clone was counted once. The genes are TRBV11-3 and TRBJ2-5; a weak D match, TRBD1 (6 bases). Trimming removed 2 bases from V and 3 bases from J, with 7 bases in between. The germline V gene encodes CDR1 SGHNT and CDR2 YENEEA. The CDR3 contains 13 residues. Written as DNA, the CDR3 is TGTGCCAGCAGCTTAAGACAGGAAGAGACCCAGTACTTC. This sequence encodes CASSLRQEETQYF. The full variable domain, with the rest looked up from reference TRBV11-3 and TRBJ2-5, is EAGVVQSPRYKIIEKKQPVAFWCNPISGHNTLYWYLQNLGQGPELLIRYENEEAVDDSQLPKDRFSAERLKGVDSTLKIQPAELGDSAVYLCASSLRQEETQYFGPGTRLLVL.